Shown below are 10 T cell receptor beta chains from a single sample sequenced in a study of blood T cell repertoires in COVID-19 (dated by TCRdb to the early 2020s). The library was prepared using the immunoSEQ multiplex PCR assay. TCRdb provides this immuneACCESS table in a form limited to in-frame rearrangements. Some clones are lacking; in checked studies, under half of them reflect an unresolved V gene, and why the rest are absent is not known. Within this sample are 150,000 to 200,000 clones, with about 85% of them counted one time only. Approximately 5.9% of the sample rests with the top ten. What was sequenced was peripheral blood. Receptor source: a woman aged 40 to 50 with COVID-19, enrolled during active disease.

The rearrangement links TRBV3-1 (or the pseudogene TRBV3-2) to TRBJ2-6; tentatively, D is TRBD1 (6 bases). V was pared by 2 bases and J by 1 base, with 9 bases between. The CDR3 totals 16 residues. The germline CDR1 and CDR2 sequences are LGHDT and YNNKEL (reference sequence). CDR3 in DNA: TGTGCCAGCAGCCAATGGCAGGGGTCTGGGGCCAACGTCCTGACTTTC. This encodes CASSQWQGSGANVLTF.

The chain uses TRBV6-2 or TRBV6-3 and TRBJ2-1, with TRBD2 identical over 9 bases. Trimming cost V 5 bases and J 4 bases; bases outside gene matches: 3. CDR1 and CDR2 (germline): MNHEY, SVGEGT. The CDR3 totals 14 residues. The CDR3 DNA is TGTGCCAGCAGTGTAGCGGGGGCTTACAATGAGCAGTTCTTC. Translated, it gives CASSVAGAYNEQFF.

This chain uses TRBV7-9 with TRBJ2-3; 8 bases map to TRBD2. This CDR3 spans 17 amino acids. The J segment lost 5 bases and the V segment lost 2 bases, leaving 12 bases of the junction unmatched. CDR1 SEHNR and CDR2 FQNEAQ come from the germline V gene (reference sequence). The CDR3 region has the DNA TGTGCCAGCAGCTTATGGGCTAGCGGGTTCGAGGGAGATACGCAGTATTTT. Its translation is CASSLWASGFEGDTQYF.

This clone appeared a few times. CDR3 residues: CAWSAPPGQTYEQYF. The CDR3 DNA sequence: TGTGCCTGGAGTGCCCCCCCGGGACAGACTTACGAGCAGTACTTC. The V gene is TRBV30, the J gene TRBJ2-7, with 7 bases matching TRBD1. Germline V gene sequence: CDR1 GTSNPN, CDR2 SVGIG (reference sequence). The CDR3 length is 15 residues. Trimming cost V 1 base and J 4 bases; bases outside gene matches: 10.

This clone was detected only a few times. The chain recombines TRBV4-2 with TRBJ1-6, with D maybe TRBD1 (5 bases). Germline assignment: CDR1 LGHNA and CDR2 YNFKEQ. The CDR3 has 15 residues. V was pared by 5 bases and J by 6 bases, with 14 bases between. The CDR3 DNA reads TGTGCCAGCAGCGTCCGCCTTGGGGCTAATTCACCCCTCCACTTT. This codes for CASSVRLGANSPLHF.

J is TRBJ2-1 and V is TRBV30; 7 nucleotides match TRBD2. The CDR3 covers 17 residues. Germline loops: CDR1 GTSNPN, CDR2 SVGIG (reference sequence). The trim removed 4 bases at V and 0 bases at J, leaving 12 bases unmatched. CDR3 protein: CAWKRAGVLDSYNEQFF. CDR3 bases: TGTGCCTGGAAGAGGGCGGGAGTCCTCGACTCCTACAATGAGCAGTTCTTC.

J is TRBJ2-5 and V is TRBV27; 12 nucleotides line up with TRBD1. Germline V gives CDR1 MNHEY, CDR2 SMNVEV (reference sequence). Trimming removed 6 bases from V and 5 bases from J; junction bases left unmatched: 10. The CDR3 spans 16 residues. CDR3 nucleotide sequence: TGTGCCAGCAGCCCTGGGACAGGGGGCGGGAGGGAGACCCAGTACTTC. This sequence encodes CASSPGTGGGRETQYF.

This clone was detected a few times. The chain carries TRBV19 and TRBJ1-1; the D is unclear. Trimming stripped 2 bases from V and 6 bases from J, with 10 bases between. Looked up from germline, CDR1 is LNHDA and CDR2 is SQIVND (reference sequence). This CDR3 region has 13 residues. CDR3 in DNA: TGTGCCAGTAGTATAAAGGGAGGCGCTGAAGCTTTCTTT. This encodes CASSIKGGAEAFF.

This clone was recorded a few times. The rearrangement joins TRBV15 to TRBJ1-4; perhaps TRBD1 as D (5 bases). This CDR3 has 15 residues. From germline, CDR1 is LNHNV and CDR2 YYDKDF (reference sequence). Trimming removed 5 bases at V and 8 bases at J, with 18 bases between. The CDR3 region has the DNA TGTGCCACCAGCTCCCCAGGGCGTCAGGAAGAAAAACTGTTTTTT. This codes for CATSSPGRQEEKLFF.

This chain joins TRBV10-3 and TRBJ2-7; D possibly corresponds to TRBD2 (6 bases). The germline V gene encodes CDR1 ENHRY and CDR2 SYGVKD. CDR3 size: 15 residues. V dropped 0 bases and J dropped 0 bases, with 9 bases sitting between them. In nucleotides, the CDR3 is TGTGCCATCAGTGAGTCTGTAGCGGCCTCCTACGAGCAGTACTTC. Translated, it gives CAISESVAASYEQYF.